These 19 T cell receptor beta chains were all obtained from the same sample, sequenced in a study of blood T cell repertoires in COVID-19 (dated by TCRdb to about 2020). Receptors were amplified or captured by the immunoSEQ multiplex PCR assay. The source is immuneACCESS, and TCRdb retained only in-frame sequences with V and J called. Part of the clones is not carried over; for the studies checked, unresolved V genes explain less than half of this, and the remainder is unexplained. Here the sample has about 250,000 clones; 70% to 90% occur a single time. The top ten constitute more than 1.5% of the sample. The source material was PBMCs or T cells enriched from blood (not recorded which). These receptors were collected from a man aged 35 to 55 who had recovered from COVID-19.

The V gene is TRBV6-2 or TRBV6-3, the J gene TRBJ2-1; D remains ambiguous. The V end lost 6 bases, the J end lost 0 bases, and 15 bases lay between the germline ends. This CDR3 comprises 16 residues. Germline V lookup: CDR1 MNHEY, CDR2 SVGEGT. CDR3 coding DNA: TGTGCCAGCAGCCCCAGACTTGTAAGCTCCTACAATGAGCAGTTCTTC. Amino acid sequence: CASSPRLVSSYNEQFF.

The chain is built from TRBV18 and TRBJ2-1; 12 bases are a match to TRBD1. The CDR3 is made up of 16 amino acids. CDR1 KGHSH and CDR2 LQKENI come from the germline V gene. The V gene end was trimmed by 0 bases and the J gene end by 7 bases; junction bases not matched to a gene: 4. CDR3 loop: CASSPPGTGGSNEQFF. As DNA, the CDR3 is TGTGCCAGCTCACCACCCGGGACAGGGGGCTCGAATGAGCAGTTCTTC.

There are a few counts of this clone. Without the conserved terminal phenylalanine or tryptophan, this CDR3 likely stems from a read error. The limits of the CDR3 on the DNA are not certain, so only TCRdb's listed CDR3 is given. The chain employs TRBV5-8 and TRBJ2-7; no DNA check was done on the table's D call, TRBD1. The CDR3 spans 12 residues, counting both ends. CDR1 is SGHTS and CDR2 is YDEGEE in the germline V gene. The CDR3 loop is CASRLTVGPGLS.

In DNA form, the CDR3 reads TGTGCCAGCAGTTACCGTCCTAGCGGGAGGGCCCCAGGCTCCAATGAGCAGTTCTTC. It yields the protein CASSYRPSGRAPGSNEQFF. The V gene is TRBV6-2 or TRBV6-3, the J gene TRBJ2-1, with TRBD2 matching over 12 bases. The V segment lost 2 bases and the J segment 6 bases; nucleotides outside the gene matches: 14. Germline lookup yields CDR1 MNHEY and CDR2 SVGEGT. The CDR3 is 19 residues long.

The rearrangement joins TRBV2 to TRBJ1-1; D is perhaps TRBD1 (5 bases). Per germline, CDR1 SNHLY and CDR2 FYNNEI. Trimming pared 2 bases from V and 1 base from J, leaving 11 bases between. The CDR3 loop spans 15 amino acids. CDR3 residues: CASSETGGGNTEAFF. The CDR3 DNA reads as TGTGCCAGCAGTGAAACCGGGGGGGGGAACACTGAAGCTTTCTTT.

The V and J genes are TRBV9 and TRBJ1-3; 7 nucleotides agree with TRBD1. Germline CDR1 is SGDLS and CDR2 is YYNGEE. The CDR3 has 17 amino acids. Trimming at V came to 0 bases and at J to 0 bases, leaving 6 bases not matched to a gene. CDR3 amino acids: CASSVAGGGYSGNTIYF. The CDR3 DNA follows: TGTGCCAGCAGCGTAGCTGGAGGGGGCTACTCTGGAAACACCATATATTTT.

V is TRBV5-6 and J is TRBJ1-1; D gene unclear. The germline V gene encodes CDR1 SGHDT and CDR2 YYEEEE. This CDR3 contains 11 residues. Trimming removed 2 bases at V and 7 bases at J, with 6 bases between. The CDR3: CASSFRSEAFF. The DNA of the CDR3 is TGTGCCAGCAGCTTTCGGAGTGAAGCTTTCTTT.

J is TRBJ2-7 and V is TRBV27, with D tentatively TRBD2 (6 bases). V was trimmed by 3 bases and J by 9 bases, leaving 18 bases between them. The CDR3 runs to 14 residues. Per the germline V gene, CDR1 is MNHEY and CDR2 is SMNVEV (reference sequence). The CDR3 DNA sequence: TGTGCCAGCAGTTTGACCGCGGGGTACGGGGTGCAGTACTTC. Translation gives CASSLTAGYGVQYF.

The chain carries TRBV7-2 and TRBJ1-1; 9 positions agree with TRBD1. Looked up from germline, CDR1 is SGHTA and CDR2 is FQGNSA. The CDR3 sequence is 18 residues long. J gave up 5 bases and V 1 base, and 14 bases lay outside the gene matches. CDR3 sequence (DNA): TGTGCCAGCAGCTTAGGGCGCGGGACAGGGATATCGGGGACTGAAGCTTTCTTT. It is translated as CASSLGRGTGISGTEAFF. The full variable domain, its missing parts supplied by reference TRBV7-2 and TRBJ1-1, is GAGVSQSPSNKVTEKGKDVELRCDPISGHTALYWYRQSLGQGLEFLIYFQGNSAPDKSGLPSDRFSAERTGGSVSTLTIQRTQQEDSAVYLCASSLGRGTGISGTEAFFGQGTRLTVV.

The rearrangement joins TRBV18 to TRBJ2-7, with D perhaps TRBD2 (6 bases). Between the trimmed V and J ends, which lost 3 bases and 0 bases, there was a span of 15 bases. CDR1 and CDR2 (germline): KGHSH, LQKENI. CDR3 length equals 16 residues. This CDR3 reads CASSPAGLPSSYEQYF. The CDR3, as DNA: TGTGCCAGCTCACCCGCGGGACTTCCGAGCTCCTACGAGCAGTACTTC.

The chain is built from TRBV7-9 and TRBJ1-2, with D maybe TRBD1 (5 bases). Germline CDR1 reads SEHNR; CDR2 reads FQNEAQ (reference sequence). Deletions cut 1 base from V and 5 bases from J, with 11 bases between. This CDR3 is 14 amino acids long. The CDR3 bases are TGTGCCAGCAGCTTAGAGCCAGGGTTATATGGCTACACCTTC. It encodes CASSLEPGLYGYTF.

This chain's CDR3 is CASSGPGQLNTEAFF. The CDR3 coding sequence is TGTGCCAGCAGCGGGCCGGGACAGCTGAACACTGAAGCTTTCTTT. The V and J genes are TRBV5-4 and TRBJ1-1, with 7 nucleotides matching TRBD1. The CDR3 is 15 amino acids. Trimming cost V 4 bases and J 0 bases; bases outside gene matches: 6. Germline loops: CDR1 SGHNT, CDR2 YYREEE (reference sequence).

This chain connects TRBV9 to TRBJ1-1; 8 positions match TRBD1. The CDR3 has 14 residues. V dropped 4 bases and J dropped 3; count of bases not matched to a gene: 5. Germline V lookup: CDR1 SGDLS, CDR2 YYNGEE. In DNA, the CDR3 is TGTGCCAGCAGCCCCGGACAGGGTTACACTGAAGCTTTCTTT. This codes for CASSPGQGYTEAFF.

CDR3 amino acids: CASSQGQVFNEQFF. As DNA, the CDR3 is TGCGCCAGCAGCCAGGGACAGGTCTTCAATGAGCAGTTCTTC. The gene calls are TRBV5-1 and TRBJ2-1, with 8 bases identical to TRBD1. Germline V gene data show CDR1 as SGHRS and CDR2 as YFSETQ. The J segment lost 6 bases and the V segment lost 4 bases, leaving 6 bases of the junction unmatched. The CDR3 loop spans 14 amino acids.

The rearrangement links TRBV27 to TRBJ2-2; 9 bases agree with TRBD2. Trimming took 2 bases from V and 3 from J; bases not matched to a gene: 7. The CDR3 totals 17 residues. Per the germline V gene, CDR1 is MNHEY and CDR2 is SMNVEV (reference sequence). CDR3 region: CASSLVSGRGYTGELFF. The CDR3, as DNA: TGTGCCAGCAGTTTAGTTAGCGGGAGAGGATACACCGGGGAGCTGTTTTTT.

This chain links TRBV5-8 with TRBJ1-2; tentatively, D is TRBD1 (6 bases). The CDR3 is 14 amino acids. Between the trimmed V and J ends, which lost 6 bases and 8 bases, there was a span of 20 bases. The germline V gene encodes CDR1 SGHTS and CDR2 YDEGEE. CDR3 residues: CASTTRGGPKGYTF. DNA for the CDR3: TGTGCCAGCACCACGAGGGGGGGGCCTAAAGGCTACACCTTC.

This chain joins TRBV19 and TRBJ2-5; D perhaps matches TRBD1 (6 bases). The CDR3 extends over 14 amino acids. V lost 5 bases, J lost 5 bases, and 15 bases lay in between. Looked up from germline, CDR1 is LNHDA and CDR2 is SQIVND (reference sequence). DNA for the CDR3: TGTGCCAGTAGTTTCCCAGCACAGGGTGAGACCCAGTACTTC. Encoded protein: CASSFPAQGETQYF.

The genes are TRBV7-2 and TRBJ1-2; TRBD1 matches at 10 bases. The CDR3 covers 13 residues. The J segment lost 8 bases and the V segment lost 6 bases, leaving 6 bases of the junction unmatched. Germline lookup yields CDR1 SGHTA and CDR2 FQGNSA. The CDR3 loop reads CASRRGQGTGYTF. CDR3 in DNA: TGTGCCAGCAGGCGGGGACAGGGGACCGGCTACACCTTC.

The CDR3 region has the DNA TGTGCCAGCAGTGGGACAGGGCCGCGGCGTGGCTACACCTTC. Residues: CASSGTGPRRGYTF. This chain joins TRBV27 and TRBJ1-2; 9 positions agree with TRBD1. V dropped 5 bases and J dropped 7; count of bases not matched to a gene: 8. The germline CDR1 and CDR2 sequences are MNHEY and SMNVEV (reference sequence). CDR3 length: 14 amino acids.